These T cell receptor beta chains were read from a single sample in a study of CDR3 diversity in severe acne. TCRdb re-derived calls from the PCR reads in MiXCR, one entry per CDR3 protein. Of more than 85,000 distinct CDR3 sequences listed, 51% are singletons. Sequencing used blood. The receptor source for this set is a male donor with acne. Both conserved end residues are trimmed from each CDR3. Each record gives: J gene, V gene, D gene, CDR3 protein. A D gene is named only where the DNA matches it firmly.

>TRBJ1-5|TRBV27|-
ASSFYQPQH
>TRBJ2-7|TRBV27|-
ASSLYHEQC
>TRBJ2-3|TRBV11-1|-
ASSLGRAFTDTQY
>TRBJ2-2|TRBV24-1|-
ASSVGRPGELF
>TRBJ2-5|TRBV20-1|-
SARVADQETQY
>TRBJ2-1|TRBV6-5|-
ASSYSPSTYNEQF
>TRBJ2-7|TRBV19|TRBD2
ASSKTSGASYEQY
>TRBJ2-5|TRBV7-2|-
ASSLDKGYGYTFGSGTQY
>TRBJ2-1|TRBV6-5|TRBD2
ASSYSGTSGSFRFYEQF
>TRBJ2-7|TRBV5-8|-
ASSEKGSYEQY
>TRBJ1-2|TRBV5-6|-
ASSLVAGELYGYT
>TRBJ2-7|TRBV2|-
ASLGRVYEQY
>TRBJ1-1|TRBV25-1|-
ASSAGTGFGAF
>TRBJ2-1|TRBV3-1|-
ASSQDMNEQF
>TRBJ1-3|TRBV9|-
ASSVGISSGNTIY
>TRBJ1-4|TRBV16|TRBD1
ASSQSGTGNGLF
>TRBJ1-1|TRBV29-1|-
SVDNGGTEAF
>TRBJ2-1|TRBV20-1|TRBD2
SVLTSGSYNEQF
>TRBJ2-1|TRBV3-1|TRBD2
ASSWEASGSSNEQF
>TRBJ2-7|TRBV5-7|-
ASSNPPAYEQY
>TRBJ2-2|TRBV6-4|TRBD2
ASSDSQLAGGLTPGELF
>TRBJ2-5|TRBV2|-
ARRGVEETQY
>TRBJ2-7|TRBV6-5|TRBD1
ASSYGDSSYEQY
>TRBJ1-1|TRBV5-1|-
ASSPGVMNTEAF